The 7 T cell receptor beta chains reported below all come from one sample, sequenced in a study of cytomegalovirus exposure and HLA in healthy donors. The PCR contained 60 Vbeta and 13 Jbeta primers. Sequencing was performed with immunoSEQ multiplex PCR; in TCRdb, only in-frame clones are kept and a portion is missing. In the table there are 85,000 to 130,000 clones, 60% to 75% of which are singletons. The sequenced sample consisted of PBMCs. The source of these receptors is a male donor in good health and CMV-seropositive.

This clone was seen a few times. The rearrangement joins TRBV6-5 to TRBJ2-1; D remains ambiguous. Germline loops: CDR1 MNHEY, CDR2 SVGAGI. This CDR3 has 12 amino acids. The germline V and J ends were trimmed by 6 bases and 10 bases, with 13 bases remaining between them. The CDR3 sequence is CASSLTGEEQFF. CDR3 coding DNA: TGTGCCAGCAGCCTGACTGGAGAGGAGCAGTTCTTC.

This clone occurred a few times. CDR3 in DNA: TGCAGCGTTGAAGAGGGGCAGGGTCCCTCCTACGAGCAGTACTTC. It codes for CSVEEGQGPSYEQYF. This chain links TRBV29-1 with TRBJ2-7; the D gene is possibly TRBD1 (5 bases). V was trimmed by 0 bases and J by 0 bases, leaving 12 bases between them. Looked up from germline, CDR1 is SQVTM and CDR2 is ANQGSEA. This CDR3 comprises 15 residues.

The gene calls are TRBV25-1 and TRBJ2-1, with TRBD1 identical over 10 bases. There are 15 residues in the CDR3. The V and J ends lost 9 bases and 1 base, in that order; junction bases with no gene match: 6. Germline V gene sequence: CDR1 MGHDK, CDR2 SYGVNS. CDR3 sequence reads: CASRRTGGSYNEQFF. The CDR3 bases are TGTGCCAGTAGACGGACAGGGGGTTCCTACAATGAGCAGTTCTTC.

This chain connects TRBV6-5 to TRBJ1-2; TRBD1 is a possible D gene (5 bases). CDR3 length: 14 residues. Germline CDR1 is MNHEY and CDR2 is SVGAGI. The V and J ends lost 7 bases and 2 bases respectively, with 14 bases between them. The CDR3, as DNA: TGTGCCAGCACGAGCAGGGTTCGCAACTATGGCTACACCTTC. Protein sequence: CASTSRVRNYGYTF.

The chain has TRBV7-6 and TRBJ2-7; 7 bases agree with TRBD1. Germline loops: CDR1 SGHVS, CDR2 FNYEAQ. V dropped 3 bases and J dropped 4; count of bases not matched to a gene: 3. The CDR3 is 13 amino acids. CDR3 sequence (DNA): TGTGCCAGCAGCTTTGGGACAGCGTACGAGCAGTACTTC. Its translation is CASSFGTAYEQYF.

This chain joins TRBV19 and TRBJ1-2; 8 bases line up with TRBD1. CDR1 is LNHDA, CDR2 SQIVND, per germline (reference sequence). The CDR3 runs 13 residues. V was pared by 7 bases and J by 5 bases, with 6 bases of the junction left unmatched. CDR3 sequence reads: CASTPTGEYGYTF. DNA for the CDR3: TGTGCCAGTACCCCGACAGGGGAGTATGGCTACACCTTC.

This clone has just a few counts. The chain recombines TRBV19 with TRBJ1-2; maybe TRBD1 (5 bases). The CDR3 is made up of 14 amino acids. Deletions cut 4 bases from V and 6 bases from J, with 15 bases between. CDR1 and CDR2 (germline): LNHDA, SQIVND (reference sequence). The CDR3 region is CASSTVARGDGYTF. CDR3 coding DNA: TGTGCCAGTAGTACGGTGGCCCGGGGGGATGGCTACACCTTC.